This T cell receptor beta chain was sequenced during a study of OX40 agonist ivuxolimab in advanced cancers. About the full investigation: Ivuxolimab, which targeted the costimulatory receptor OX40 (CD134), was an agonistic, fully human IgG2 monoclonal antibody. A male proportion of approximately 83% and a mean age of about 60 years, ranging from 23 to 79, were recorded for the dose-escalation cohort. The paper covers the monotherapy dose-escalation part of the phase I ivuxolimab trial, which included N ≈ 50 patients. Partial responses were achieved by three dose-escalation patients, of whom one had hepatocellular carcinoma and two had cutaneous melanoma. Prior anti-PD-1, anti-PD-L1 or anti-CTLA-4 therapy was permitted, and approximately 41% of dose-escalation patients had received checkpoint inhibitors. Intravenous ivuxolimab was administered to patients every 2 weeks at six dose levels: 0.01, 0.1, 0.3, 1.5, 3 and 10 mg/kg. Of the approximately 50 patients in dose escalation, about 20 had hepatocellular carcinoma, some 15 had melanoma, 9 had renal cell carcinoma and 9 had head and neck cancer. The point of sequencing TCRbeta in the periphery was to test whether ivuxolimab changed TCR sequence diversity and drove clonal T-cell expansion. Overall study outcomes, separate from this receptor: After ivuxolimab, expanded clones were on average more numerous among CD8+ T cells than among CD4+ T cells. The antigen specificity of the peripheral T cells that underwent clonal expansion was not determined. Low levels of normalized T-cell clonal expansion were also seen in some patients who did not respond. Clonal expansion of both CD4+ and CD8+ blood T cells was observed from baseline to week 6 at doses 0.1 to 3.0 mg/kg. In the 0.1-3.0 mg/kg groups, partial responders were among the patients with the lowest normalized peripheral clonal expansion, particularly in CD8+ T cells.

Comment on this clone: Its antigen remains undetermined. No per-base quality is available; no much larger clone lies one base away.

For sequencing of the TCRbeta CDR3 region, genomic DNA was extracted from the sorted cells. TCRbeta CDR3 regions were sequenced using the immunoSEQ Assay. In TCRdb, the immuneACCESS table is reduced to in-frame sequences with V and J assigned. These tables do not hold every clone; where another copy was compared, an unresolved V gene accounts for under half, and the others remain unexplained. In all, the sample holds 20,000 to 25,000 clones, and 75% to 85% of those were seen once. Around 18% of the sample is in the top ten clones. Patients with autoimmune disease history or receiving systemic immunosuppression were excluded from the trial. Peripheral blood for TCR sequencing was drawn from every dose cohort at baseline, at cycle 4 day 1 and at cycle 7 day 1. Samples came from an open-label, multicenter, first-in-human phase I dose-escalation trial of ivuxolimab. Adults with locally advanced or metastatic head and neck squamous cell, hepatocellular, melanoma or renal cell carcinoma were enrolled in the trial. CD4+ and CD8+ T cells were sorted separately from peripheral blood before TCR sequencing.

The V end loses 0 bases and the J end loses 6 bases, and a stretch of 7 bases separates them. According to the germline V gene, CDR1 reads SGHAT and CDR2 reads FQNNGV. The CDR3 covers 13 residues, taking in both the cysteine and the phenylalanine. Only the CDR3 DNA is retained, 39 bases long and in frame from the first base. Source: CD4+ or CD8+ T cells sorted from blood, taken in a trial of the OX40 agonist ivuxolimab. This chain is built from TRBV11-2 and TRBJ2-3; confidence is insufficient to name the D gene. This receptor was taken from an adult with an advanced solid tumor such as melanoma, head and neck, liver or kidney cancer. The CDR3 reads CASSLEYGDTQYF. The base sequence is TGTGCCAGCAGCTTAGAGTATGGGGATACGCAGTATTTT.